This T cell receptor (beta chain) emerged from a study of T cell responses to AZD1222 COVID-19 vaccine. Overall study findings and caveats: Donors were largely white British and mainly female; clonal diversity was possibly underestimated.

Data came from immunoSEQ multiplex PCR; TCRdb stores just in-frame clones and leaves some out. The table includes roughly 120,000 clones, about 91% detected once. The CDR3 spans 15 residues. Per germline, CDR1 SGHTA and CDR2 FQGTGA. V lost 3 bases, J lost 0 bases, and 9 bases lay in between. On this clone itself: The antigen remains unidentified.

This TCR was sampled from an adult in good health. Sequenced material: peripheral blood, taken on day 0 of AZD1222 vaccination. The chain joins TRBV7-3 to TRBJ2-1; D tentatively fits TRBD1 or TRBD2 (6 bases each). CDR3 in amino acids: CASSFEGGSYNEQFF. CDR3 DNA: TGTGCCAGCAGCTTTGAGGGGGGCTCCTACAATGAGCAGTTCTTC.